What follows are 9 T cell receptor beta chains derived from one specimen sequenced in a study of beta chain features in type 1 diabetes (dated by TCRdb to 2016 to 2019). Overall study outcomes, separate from this receptor: Type 1 diabetes patients showed a moderate but significant shortening of TCRB CDR3 length in all four CD4+ subsets.

The library was built by means of the immunoSEQ multiplex PCR assay. All of the isolated RNA was reverse transcribed with the High Capacity cDNA Reverse Transcription Kit, so expressed TCRB transcripts were sequenced. TCRdb limited this immuneACCESS table to in-frame rearrangements with V and J called. A share of clones is missing; checked studies link under half to unresolved V genes, and the rest is unexplained. Across this sample there are almost 350,000 clones, with 9.3% seen only once. 0.9% to 1.1% of the sample is held by the ten biggest clonotypes. The antigens for these receptors are not known. Sequencing was performed on central memory CD4+ T cells from blood. Every receptor here comes from a man aged 25-45 years with type 1 diabetes.

The V call is TRBV9, the J call TRBJ2-1; the match to TRBD2 covers 8 bases. The CDR3 covers 15 residues. The germline CDR1 and CDR2 sequences are SGDLS and YYNGEE. After removal of 3 bases from V and 2 bases from J, the junction contained 4 bases not matched to a gene. Written as DNA, the CDR3 is TGTGCCAGCAGCGCGGGGGGGACAACCTACAATGAGCAGTTCTTC. It encodes CASSAGGTTYNEQFF.

V gene TRBV6-5 combines with J gene TRBJ1-1; possibly TRBD1 for D (6 bases). Trimming took 6 bases from V and 1 from J, leaving 15 bases between them. CDR1 is MNHEY, CDR2 SVGAGI, per germline. The CDR3 is made up of 15 amino acids. The CDR3 loop reads CASRNTGHPNTEAFF. For the CDR3, the DNA is TGTGCCAGCAGAAATACGGGACATCCGAACACTGAAGCTTTCTTT.

This chain joins TRBV29-1 and TRBJ1-1, with D uncertain. The CDR3 consists of 13 residues. Germline CDR1 is SQVTM and CDR2 is ANQGSEA. The V end was cut by 7 bases, the J end by 1 base, with 13 bases between. The CDR3 here is CSARTLGNTEAFF. CDR3 DNA: TGCAGCGCCCGCACTCTGGGGAACACTGAAGCTTTCTTT.

There are a few counts of this clone. The rearrangement links TRBV7-2 to TRBJ1-6; D is ambiguous. V was pared by 2 bases and J by 7 bases, with 6 bases between. The CDR3 sequence is 13 residues long. Germline V gene sequence: CDR1 SGHTA, CDR2 FQGNSA. DNA of the CDR3: TGTGCCAGCAGCTTAAACGGGAATTCACCCCTCCACTTT. Translating it yields CASSLNGNSPLHF.

V and J are TRBV4-3 and TRBJ1-3; no clear D. From germline, CDR1 is LGHNA and CDR2 YSLEER. V was clipped by 1 base and J by 3 bases, with 7 bases between them. The CDR3 is 14 residues long. The CDR3 protein is CASSQAPYGNTIYF. Written as DNA, the CDR3 is TGCGCCAGCAGCCAAGCTCCATATGGAAACACCATATATTTT.

V is TRBV5-1 and J is TRBJ1-2; D possibly corresponds to TRBD1 (6 bases). The CDR3 covers 15 residues. The germline gives CDR1 SGHRS, CDR2 YFSETQ. The V end lost 3 bases, the J end lost 2 bases, and 14 bases lay between the germline ends. The CDR3 DNA reads TGCGCCAGCAGCTGGGGAAATACAGGGAACTATGGCTACACCTTC. Translated, it gives CASSWGNTGNYGYTF.

This clone occurred many times. This chain links TRBV5-6 with TRBJ2-5; a weak D match, TRBD2 (5 bases). This CDR3 comprises 13 residues. Trimming removed 2 bases from V and 4 bases from J, with 9 bases in between. Per germline, CDR1 SGHDT and CDR2 YYEEEE. The CDR3, as DNA: TGTGCCAGCAGCTTCAGAGGGCGAGAGACCCAGTACTTC. Its protein is CASSFRGRETQYF.

This chain uses TRBV25-1 with TRBJ1-1; 8 nucleotides match TRBD1. Trimming at V came to 2 bases and at J to 2 bases, leaving 4 bases not matched to a gene. Germline assignment: CDR1 MGHDK and CDR2 SYGVNS. The CDR3 runs to 15 residues. Here the CDR3 reads CASSEGGTGNTEAFF. The CDR3 DNA sequence: TGTGCCAGCAGTGAAGGGGGGACAGGAAACACTGAAGCTTTCTTT. Full variable domain (outside the CDR3, taken from reference TRBV25-1 and TRBJ1-1): EADIYQTPRYLVIGTGKKITLECSQTMGHDKMYWYQQDPGMELHLIHYSYGVNSTEKGDLSSESTVSRIRTEHFPLTLESARPSHTSQYLCASSEGGTGNTEAFFGQGTRLTVV.

This rearrangement joins TRBV28 to TRBJ1-4, with 7 bases lining up with TRBD1. The CDR3 covers 16 residues. Germline V gives CDR1 MDHEN, CDR2 SYDVKM. V shed 4 bases and J 4 bases; nucleotides not matched to a gene: 9. CDR3 residues: CASSSQQGLVNEKLFF. DNA for the CDR3: TGTGCCAGCAGTTCGCAACAGGGGCTGGTTAATGAAAAACTGTTTTTT. Complete variable domain (other parts from reference TRBV28 and TRBJ1-4): DVKVTQSSRYLVKRTGEKVFLECVQDMDHENMFWYRQDPGLGLRLIYFSYDVKMKEKGDIPEGYSVSREKKERFSLILESASTNQTSMYLCASSSQQGLVNEKLFFGSGTQLSVL.